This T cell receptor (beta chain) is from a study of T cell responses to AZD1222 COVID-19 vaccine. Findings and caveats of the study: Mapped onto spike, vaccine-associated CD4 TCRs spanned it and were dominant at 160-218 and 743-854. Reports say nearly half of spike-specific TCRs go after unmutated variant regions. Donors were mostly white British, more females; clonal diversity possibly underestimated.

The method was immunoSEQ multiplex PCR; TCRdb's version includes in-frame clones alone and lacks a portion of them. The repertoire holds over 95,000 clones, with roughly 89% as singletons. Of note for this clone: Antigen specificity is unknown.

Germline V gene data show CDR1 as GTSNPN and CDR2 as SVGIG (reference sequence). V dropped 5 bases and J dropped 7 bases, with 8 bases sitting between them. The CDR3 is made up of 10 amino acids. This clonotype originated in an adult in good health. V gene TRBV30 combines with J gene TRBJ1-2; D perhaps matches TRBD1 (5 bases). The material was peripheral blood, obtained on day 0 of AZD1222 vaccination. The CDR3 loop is CAWGQGGYTF. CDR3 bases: TGTGCCTGGGGGCAGGGTGGCTACACCTTC.